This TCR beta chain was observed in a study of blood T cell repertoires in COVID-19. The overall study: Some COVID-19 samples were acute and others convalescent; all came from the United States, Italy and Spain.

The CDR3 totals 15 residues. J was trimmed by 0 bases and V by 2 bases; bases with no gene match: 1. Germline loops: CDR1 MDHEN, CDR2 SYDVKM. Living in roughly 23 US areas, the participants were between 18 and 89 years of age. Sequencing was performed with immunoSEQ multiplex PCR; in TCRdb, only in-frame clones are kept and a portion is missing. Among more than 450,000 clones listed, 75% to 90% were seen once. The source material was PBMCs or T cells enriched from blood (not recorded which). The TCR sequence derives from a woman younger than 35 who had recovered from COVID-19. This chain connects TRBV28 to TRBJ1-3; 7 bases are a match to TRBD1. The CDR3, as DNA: TGTGCCAGCAGTTTAGGGACAGCCTCTGGAAACACCATATATTTT. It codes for CASSLGTASGNTIYF.